This TCR beta chain was identified during a study of T-cell memory formation after mild COVID-19. Trimming shortened V by 4 bases and J by 6 bases, and 9 bases separated the two germline ends. CDR1 is SGHDN and CDR2 is FVKESK in the germline V gene. The CDR3 contains 12 residues. Barcoded TCR alpha and TCR beta cDNA libraries with UMIs came from 5'RACE using constant-segment primers. TCRdb recomputed calls from the 5' RACE reads with MiXCR, one row per CDR3 protein. The profile shows about 560,000 distinct CDR3 sequences, around 16% of them singletons. The clonotype comes from an adult woman who had mild COVID-19 (a few samples of this study predate the infection). Cell type and time point are not known. The chain couples TRBV14 to TRBJ1-1, with D possibly matching TRBD1 (6 bases). Sequences were obtained from PBMCs or a T cell subset sorted from them (not recorded which). CDR3 residues: CASSPWTAEAFF. In DNA form, the CDR3 reads TGTGCCAGCAGCCCTTGGACAGCTGAAGCTTTCTTT.